Sequencing of this T cell receptor beta chain was carried out in a study of T-cell memory formation after mild COVID-19. Study-wide findings and caveats: Memory sampled before infection contained some responding clones, suggesting cross-reactive memory joined. Clones contracting over day 15 to 85 were CD4/CD8 balanced, with later expanders leaning CD4+. Still unconfirmed is whether the second-wave clones peaking on day 37 recognized SARS-CoV-2.

This clonotype was recorded many times. The target antigen is unknown. The germline CDR1 and CDR2 sequences are SGHRS and YFSETQ. The length of the CDR3 is 22 residues. V shed 4 bases, J shed 0 bases, and the junction held 17 bases outside the gene matches. UMIs and sample barcodes were carried by the TCR alpha and TCR beta cDNA libraries that 5'RACE produced using constant-segment primers. One entry per CDR3 protein results from TCRdb running MiXCR on the 5' RACE reads. The sample shows 300,000 to 350,000 distinct CDR3 sequences, around 13% of them seen only once. The sequenced sample consisted of PBMCs or a T cell subset sorted from them (not recorded which). The source is a man younger than 35 who had mild COVID-19 (a few samples of this study predate the infection). Cell type and time point are not known. The rearrangement uses TRBV5-1 and TRBJ2-1; 15 positions agree with TRBD2. The CDR3 here is CASSGPGLAGGSHLISYNEQFF. The CDR3 DNA reads TGCGCCAGCAGCGGACCGGGACTAGCGGGGGGCTCACATTTGATCTCCTACAATGAGCAGTTCTTC.